These T cell receptor beta chains were read from a single sample in a study of chemoradiotherapy in HPV16-positive cancers. Produced via immunoSEQ multiplex PCR; TCRdb's table is partial and in-frame only. The sample lists several thousand clones; around 91% were seen once. Sequenced material: tumor tissue, taken from a patient who underwent chemoradiotherapy. These receptors were taken from a human donor with HPV-associated anogenital cancer. The CDR3 runs from the conserved cysteine through the conserved F or W. The D gene is left open where the match is weak. Only part of the rows carry a size: once, few, many, or a class if the clone is expanded.

J | D | size | V | CDR3 | DNA
TRBJ2-2 | TRBD1 | NA | TRBV9 | CASSPWTGVNTGELFF | TGTGCCAGCAGCCCTTGGACAGGGGTGAACACCGGGGAGCTGTTTTTT
TRBJ2-3 | NA | NA | TRBV10-3 | CAISNGQSTDTQYF | TGTGCCATCAGCAATGGACAGTCCACAGATACGCAGTATTTT
TRBJ2-3 | TRBD1 | few | TRBV6-4 | CASSDQGQGGPDTQYF | TGTGCCAGCAGTGACCAGGGACAGGGAGGCCCAGATACGCAGTATTTT
TRBJ1-6 | NA | NA | TRBV19 | CASSIDPWGVSSYNSPLHF | TGTGCCAGTAGTATAGATCCTTGGGGCGTCAGCTCCTATAATTCACCCCTCCACTTT
TRBJ2-7 | NA | once | TRBV6-1 | CASSERQDEQYF | TGTGCCAGCAGTGAGCGACAGGACGAGCAGTACTTC
TRBJ2-4 | NA | NA | TRBV6-6 | CASSYYSAGSRNIQYF | TGTGCCAGCAGTTACTACTCGGCAGGATCCAGGAACATTCAGTACTTC
TRBJ2-1 | NA | NA | TRBV29-1 | CSVKSGTGDNEQFF | TGCAGCGTTAAATCCGGGACGGGCGACAATGAGCAGTTCTTC
TRBJ1-6 | TRBD1 | NA | TRBV7-6 | CASSSDREDSPLHF | TGTGCCAGCAGCTCCGACAGGGAGGATTCACCCCTCCACTTT
TRBJ2-1 | NA | NA | TRBV7-2 | CASSSTKAAYNEQFF | TGTGCCAGCAGCTCTACCAAAGCGGCCTACAATGAGCAGTTCTTC
TRBJ2-1 | TRBD2 | NA | TRBV2 | CASRGELAGGPQQFF | TGTGCCAGCCGGGGGGAACTAGCGGGAGGCCCCCAGCAGTTCTTC
TRBJ1-1 | NA | NA | TRBV6-1 | CASWRAEAFF | TGTGCCAGCTGGCGCGCTGAAGCTTTCTTT
TRBJ2-3 | TRBD2 | once | TRBV13 | CASSLQRDTDTQYF | TGTGCCAGCAGCTTACAGCGGGACACAGATACGCAGTATTTT
TRBJ2-2 | NA | large | TRBV4-1 | CASSLGTYGELFF | TGCGCCAGCAGCCTGGGGACTTACGGGGAGCTGTTTTTT
TRBJ1-1 | NA | once | TRBV11-3 | CASSLSEGKAFF | TGTGCCAGCAGCTTATCAGAAGGAAAAGCTTTCTTT
TRBJ2-7 | TRBD1 | NA | TRBV5-4 | CASSPPDRSYEQYF | TGTGCCAGCAGCCCCCCGGACAGGAGCTACGAGCAGTACTTC
TRBJ1-2 | TRBD1 | NA | TRBV30 | CAFYRGRYGYTF | TGTGCCTTTTACAGGGGAAGATATGGCTACACCTTC
TRBJ2-1 | NA | NA | TRBV20-1 | CSAERSYEQFF | TGCAGTGCTGAACGGTCTTATGAGCAGTTCTTC
TRBJ2-5 | TRBD2 | few | TRBV2 | CASRRTSAQETQYF | TGTGCCAGCAGACGTACTAGCGCCCAAGAGACCCAGTACTTC
TRBJ2-1 | NA | NA | TRBV25-1 | CASSEKGFSHNEQFF | TGTGCCAGCAGTGAAAAGGGATTCTCGCACAATGAGCAGTTCTTC
TRBJ1-2 | TRBD1 | NA | TRBV30 | CAWSVRDRGRSGYTF | TGTGCCTGGAGTGTACGGGACAGGGGAAGATCTGGCTACACCTTC
TRBJ1-2 | TRBD1 | NA | TRBV6-5 | CASRDRESFYGYTF | TGTGCCAGCAGGGACAGGGAATCCTTCTATGGCTACACCTTC
TRBJ1-1 | NA | NA | TRBV28 | CASRTGQTNTEAFF | TGTGCCAGCAGAACCGGACAGACGAACACTGAAGCTTTCTTT
TRBJ1-1 | NA | NA | TRBV5-1 | CASKNPVNTEAFF | TGCGCCAGCAAAAACCCGGTGAACACTGAAGCTTTCTTT
TRBJ2-6 | NA | NA | TRBV6-5 | CASSQPSGANVLTF | TGTGCCAGCAGCCAACCTTCTGGGGCCAACGTCCTGACTTTC
TRBJ2-1 | NA | NA | TRBV11-2 | CASSNDRTAKEQFF | TGTGCCAGCAGCAACGATCGGACGGCGAAAGAGCAGTTCTTC
TRBJ2-5 | NA | NA | TRBV5-1 | CASSLGFQETQYF | TGCGCCAGCAGCTTGGGATTCCAAGAGACCCAGTACTTC
TRBJ2-7 | TRBD2 | NA | TRBV5-4 | CASSLGGLAGFEQYF | TGTGCCAGCAGCTTGGGGGGACTAGCGGGATTCGAGCAGTACTTC
TRBJ1-4 | NA | NA | TRBV10-2 | CASKGTEKLFF | TGCGCCAGCAAGGGGACTGAAAAACTGTTTTTT
TRBJ2-4 | NA | NA | TRBV5-4 | CASSPGIAKNIQYF | TGTGCCAGCAGCCCTGGTATAGCCAAAAACATTCAGTACTTC
TRBJ1-3 | TRBD1 | NA | TRBV30 | CAWTAKGAAGNTIYF | TGTGCCTGGACCGCAAAGGGGGCTGCTGGAAACACCATATATTTT
TRBJ1-1 | NA | NA | TRBV9 | CASSVGGGTLAEAFF | TGTGCCAGCAGCGTGGGGGGAGGGACGCTGGCTGAAGCTTTCTTT
TRBJ1-5 | NA | NA | TRBV9 | CASSVGNFGGPQPQHF | TGTGCCAGCAGCGTAGGCAATTTTGGGGGGCCCCAGCCCCAGCATTTT
TRBJ2-2 | NA | NA | TRBV6-6 | CASSETGGELFF | TGTGCCAGCAGTGAGACTGGCGGGGAGCTGTTTTTT
TRBJ1-2 | NA | NA | TRBV11-3 | CASSPGQTTYGYTF | TGTGCCAGCAGCCCAGGACAGACTACCTATGGCTACACCTTC
TRBJ2-2 | NA | NA | TRBV2 | CASVSENTGELFF | TGTGCCAGCGTGTCGGAGAACACCGGGGAGCTGTTTTTT
TRBJ2-1 | NA | NA | TRBV6-1 | CASSERGGGTYNEQFF | TGTGCCAGCAGTGAAAGAGGCGGCGGGACCTACAATGAGCAGTTCTTC
TRBJ2-3 | TRBD1 | NA | TRBV28 | CASKNRGEGTDTQYF | TGTGCCAGCAAAAACAGGGGGGAGGGCACAGATACGCAGTATTTT
TRBJ2-1 | NA | NA | TRBV5-1 | CASSSPLATHNEQFF | TGCGCCAGCAGCTCCCCCTTGGCGACCCACAATGAGCAGTTCTTC
TRBJ2-1 | TRBD2 | NA | TRBV4-1 | CASRKIISLAGGGEQFF | TGCGCCAGCCGTAAGATAATTTCACTAGCGGGGGGAGGGGAGCAGTTCTTC
TRBJ2-6 | NA | NA | TRBV15 | CATSELGVTGANVLTF | TGTGCCACCAGCGAGCTGGGAGTAACTGGGGCCAACGTCCTGACTTTC
TRBJ2-1 | TRBD2 | NA | TRBV5-1 | CASSREGGGNEQFF | TGCGCCAGCAGTCGGGAGGGCGGGGGCAATGAGCAGTTCTTC
TRBJ1-6 | NA | once | TRBV27 | CASSLSGLRAATNSPLHF | TGTGCCAGCAGTTTATCGGGTCTACGGGCCGCCACTAATTCACCCCTCCACTTT
TRBJ2-1 | TRBD2 | NA | TRBV6-4 | CASSVVAGPYNEQFF | TGTGCCAGCAGTGTGGTAGCGGGCCCCTACAATGAGCAGTTCTTC
TRBJ1-1 | NA | NA | TRBV7-9 | CASSRAEAFF | TGTGCCAGCAGCCGCGCGGAAGCTTTCTTT
TRBJ1-2 | NA | once | TRBV27 | CASRRGGRDGHYGYTF | TGTGCCAGCAGAAGGGGGGGGCGAGACGGCCACTATGGCTACACCTTC
TRBJ2-5 | TRBD1 | NA | TRBV7-7 | CASSFRQGGGETQYF | TGTGCTAGCAGCTTTCGACAGGGTGGGGGAGAGACCCAGTACTTC
TRBJ2-1 | TRBD2 | NA | TRBV2 | CASRAQRGTYNEQFF | TGTGCCAGCAGAGCCCAGCGGGGGACCTACAATGAGCAGTTCTTC
TRBJ2-5 | TRBD2 | NA | TRBV27 | CASGTSQQETQYF | TGTGCCAGCGGGACTAGCCAACAAGAGACCCAGTACTTC
TRBJ1-2 | NA | NA | TRBV28 | CASSLLPGGENYGYTF | TGTGCCAGCAGTTTGCTCCCGGGTGGGGAGAACTATGGCTACACCTTC
TRBJ2-7 | NA | NA | TRBV5-6 | CASSFRPHYEQYF | TGTGCCAGCAGCTTCCGACCACACTACGAGCAGTACTTC
TRBJ1-2 | NA | NA | TRBV6-5 | CASSHMDSQNYGYTF | TGTGCCAGCAGTCATATGGACAGTCAGAACTATGGCTACACCTTC
TRBJ2-1 | NA | NA | TRBV29-1 | CSVPPGGSSYNEQFF | TGCAGCGTTCCACCCGGGGGTAGCTCCTACAATGAGCAGTTCTTC